One sample yielded the 31 T cell receptor beta chains listed below, sequenced in a study of tumor-infiltrating lymphocytes in primary liver carcinoma. From roughly 0.45 ug total RNA, TCR beta cDNA was generated with a primer in the constant region. Slightly modified ARM-PCR served as the procedure for the TCR beta libraries. These libraries came from three rounds of nested multiplex PCR. TRBV1-TRBV30 forward and Cbeta reverse primers drove the first two approximately 11-cycle rounds. MiXCR, applied by TCRdb to the multiplex PCR reads, yields one record per CDR3 protein. The table has some 180,000 distinct CDR3 sequences, around 60% seen once; the top ten hold under 75%. It was unsorted whole blood that yielded blood RNA, and germline DNA was also extracted. What was sequenced was peripheral blood. These receptors were collected from a man aged 35 to 55 with primary liver carcinoma and hepatitis B virus infection.

Details on this clonotype: Given a much more abundant clone one base away, this may be a read error. The rearrangement uses TRBV11-2 and TRBJ2-7, with 8 bases that match TRBD1. The J segment lost 0 bases and the V segment lost 2 bases, leaving 6 bases of the junction unmatched. Germline V gives CDR1 SGHAT, CDR2 FQNNGV. CDR3 length: 16 amino acids. CDR3 nucleotide sequence: TGTGCCAGCAGCTTATCGCTGGGACAGGACTCCTACGAGCAGTACTTC. Its protein is CASSLSLGQDSYEQYF.

The chain has TRBV6-2 or TRBV6-3 and TRBJ1-1; maybe TRBD1 (5 bases). This CDR3 contains 15 residues. V dropped 4 bases and J dropped 3 bases, with 15 bases sitting between them. Germline values: CDR1 MNHEY, CDR2 SVGEGT. The CDR3 sequence: CASSSQSGRDTEAFF. The DNA of the CDR3 is TGTGCCAGCAGTTCACAGTCGGGACGGGACACTGAAGCTTTCTTT.

Concerning this clonotype itself: The junction and the germline gene differ at one end; a read error may be behind it. The chain has TRBV11-2 and TRBJ2-3; 13 positions match TRBD2. This CDR3 is 16 amino acids long. Germline values: CDR1 SGHAT, CDR2 FQNNGV. The CDR3 spells CASRPRLAGGGDMQYF. The DNA for the CDR3 is TGTGCCAGCAGACCGCGACTAGCGGGAGGAGGAGATATGCAGTATTTT.

This clonotype was seen more than once but under ten times. This chain connects TRBV14 to TRBJ2-2; possible D gene TRBD2, 6 bases. CDR3 length: 14 residues. The germline CDR1 and CDR2 sequences are SGHDN and FVKESK. V lost 3 bases, J lost 1 base, and 6 bases lay in between. CDR3 in amino acids: CASSQGLNTGELFF. CDR3 in DNA: TGTGCCAGCAGCCAGGGACTGAACACCGGGGAGCTGTTTTTT.

This clonotype occurred a few times. The V call is TRBV6-1, the J call TRBJ2-4; 7 bases line up with TRBD2. Losses at the gene ends were 7 bases for V and 7 bases for J; bases not matched to a gene: 7. Germline assignment: CDR1 MNHNS and CDR2 SASEGT. The CDR3 sequence is 13 residues long. The CDR3 DNA is TGTGCCAGCATGGCGGGGGTAGGGAACATTCAGTACTTC. Protein product: CASMAGVGNIQYF.

The genes are TRBV29-1 and TRBJ2-1; 11 bases map to TRBD2. The germline gives CDR1 SQVTM, CDR2 ANQGSEA. J gave up 9 bases and V 8 bases, and 9 bases lay outside the gene matches. This CDR3 has 13 amino acids. The CDR3 sequence: CSIGTSGVGEQFF. The CDR3 nucleotides are TGCAGCATAGGGACTAGCGGCGTCGGTGAGCAGTTCTTC.

The chain employs TRBV25-1 and TRBJ2-4; D perhaps matches TRBD1 (6 bases). Deletions cut 5 bases from V and 8 bases from J, with 16 bases between. The germline gives CDR1 MGHDK, CDR2 SYGVNS. The CDR3 length is 14 residues. CDR3 sequence: CASSTSGVQDIQYF. The CDR3, as DNA: TGTGCCAGCAGTACCTCAGGGGTCCAAGACATTCAGTACTTC.

Remarks on this clonotype: The CDR3 does not close with the conserved phenylalanine or tryptophan, likely indicating a read error. The genes are TRBV28 and TRBJ2-2, with a weak D call TRBD1 (5 bases). There are 16 residues in the CDR3. Germline lookup yields CDR1 MDHEN and CDR2 SYDVKM. CDR3 sequence: CANSFLTEPSPGELFS. Written as DNA, the CDR3 is TGTGCCAACAGTTTCCTGACAGAACCTTCACCGGGGGAGCTGTTTTCT.

With regard to this clonotype: Being one base from a much bigger clone, this may be a read error. This is likely a read error, given that the CDR3 carries no conserved phenylalanine or tryptophan at its end. The J gene is TRBJ1-5, the V gene TRBV10-3; 7 positions match TRBD1. The ends lost 0 bases at V and 5 bases at J; junction bases unmatched: 4. The CDR3 totals 15 residues. Germline CDR1 is ENHRY and CDR2 is SYGVKD. The CDR3 region has the DNA TGTGCCATCAGTGAGTCGGAGGGGGCAGATCAGCCCCAGCATTAT. Its protein is CAISESEGADQPQHY.

The chain links TRBV4-1 to TRBJ2-5; 14 bases are a match to TRBD2. V shed 6 bases, J shed 7 bases, and the junction held 10 bases outside the gene matches. Germline lookup yields CDR1 MGHRA and CDR2 YSYEKL. The CDR3 is made up of 16 amino acids. The CDR3 DNA reads as TGCGCCAGCAGTATAGGGACTAGCGGGAGCGTAGGGACCCAGTACTTC. Its protein product is CASSIGTSGSVGTQYF.

The genes are TRBV6-5 and TRBJ1-2; the match to TRBD1 covers 10 bases. This CDR3 is 13 amino acids long. Germline trimming cut 5 bases from V and 8 bases from J; bases unmatched to any gene: 5. The germline V gene encodes CDR1 MNHEY and CDR2 SVGAGI. In DNA, the CDR3 is TGTGCCAGCAGTCCCGGGACAGGGGACGGCTACACCTTC. Its translation: CASSPGTGDGYTF.

This sequence joins TRBV14 and TRBJ2-7, with 8 bases lining up with TRBD2. The CDR3 consists of 14 residues. V dropped 2 bases and J dropped 3; count of bases not matched to a gene: 3. The germline gives CDR1 SGHDN, CDR2 FVKESK. The CDR3 region is CASSQCLAGYEQYF. Written as DNA, the CDR3 is TGTGCCAGCAGCCAATGCCTAGCGGGCTACGAGCAGTACTTC.

V usage is TRBV4-1 and J usage is TRBJ2-1; D uncertain. Germline CDR1 is MGHRA and CDR2 is YSYEKL. Between the trimmed V and J ends, which lost 4 bases and 2 bases, there was a span of 6 bases. The CDR3 is 13 amino acids. CDR3 DNA: TGCGCCAGCAGCCCCGCCCCCTACAATGAGCAGTTCTTC. This sequence encodes CASSPAPYNEQFF.

In its sample, this clonotype was seen a few times. The rearrangement uses TRBV6-5 and TRBJ2-3, with D unclear. From germline, CDR1 is MNHEY and CDR2 SVGAGI. The V end was cut by 0 bases, the J end by 0 bases, with 1 base between. This CDR3 has 13 residues. The CDR3 region is CASSYSSTDTQYF. The CDR3 DNA sequence: TGTGCCAGCAGTTACTCGAGCACAGATACGCAGTATTTT.

This rearrangement joins TRBV29-1 to TRBJ2-5; 8 bases line up with TRBD2. V lost 7 bases and J lost 5; bases outside the gene matches: 9. The CDR3 has 13 residues. The V gene's germline CDR1 is SQVTM and CDR2 ANQGSEA. In DNA form, the CDR3 reads TGCAGCGCTCAGGGCCCGGGAGGGGAGACCCAGTACTTC. Its protein is CSAQGPGGETQYF.

Turning to this clonotype: This may be a read error: a much more frequent sequence differs by one nucleotide. The chain employs TRBV11-2 and TRBJ1-1, with D tentatively TRBD1 (5 bases). Germline CDR1 SGHAT, CDR2 FQNNGV. CDR3 length: 16 amino acids. The CDR3 here is CACSLPPGTPMSEAFF. CDR3 nucleotide sequence: TGTGCCTGCAGCTTACCCCCGGGGACCCCCATGTCCGAAGCTTTCTTT.

This clonotype occurred once. The V gene is TRBV7-9, the J gene TRBJ1-5, with D possibly TRBD1 on 5 matching bases. This CDR3 comprises 14 residues. In germline, CDR1 is SEHNR, CDR2 FQNEAQ (reference sequence). V was clipped by 5 bases and J by 1 base, with 9 bases between them. The CDR3 coding sequence is TGTGCCAGCAGCCGGGACGGAAGCAATCAGCCCCAGCATTTT. Translation gives CASSRDGSNQPQHF.

This chain joins TRBV5-1 and TRBJ2-3; perhaps TRBD2 as D (7 bases). Trimming cost V 0 bases and J 4 bases, with 15 bases left between them. Germline V lookup: CDR1 SGHRS, CDR2 YFSETQ. CDR3 length: 16 amino acids. DNA of the CDR3: TGCGCCAGCAGCTTGGGTCTAGCGGAGGGGGCAGATACGCAGTATTTT. This gives the protein CASSLGLAEGADTQYF.

The chain links TRBV28 to TRBJ1-5, with D unresolved. The CDR3 is 13 amino acids. Germline V gene lookup returns CDR1 MDHEN and CDR2 SYDVKM. V was cut by 4 bases and J by 5 bases, with 9 bases left in between. The CDR3 loop is CASSSDPYQPQHF. The CDR3 DNA sequence: TGTGCCAGCAGTTCGGACCCTTATCAGCCCCAGCATTTT.

The rearrangement joins TRBV29-1 to TRBJ1-1, with TRBD1 matching 8 bases. The V and J ends lost 7 bases and 3 bases, in that order; junction bases with no gene match: 10. Germline CDR1 and CDR2: SQVTM and ANQGSEA. The CDR3 has 14 amino acids. DNA for the CDR3: TGCAGCGCGGTAGAGGGACAGGTCCACACTGAAGCTTTCTTT. This codes for CSAVEGQVHTEAFF.

Comment on this clonotype: A much larger clone differs from this one at a single base, so this may be a read error. The CDR3 does not close with the conserved phenylalanine or tryptophan, likely indicating a read error. CDR3 nucleotide sequence: TGTGCCAGCAGCTTAGACCAGGGGTTCACAGATACGCAGTATTTA. Protein: CASSLDQGFTDTQYL. The chain uses TRBV11-2 and TRBJ2-3; a weak D match, TRBD1 (6 bases). The V and J ends lost 0 bases and 2 bases respectively, with 9 bases between them. Germline CDR1 SGHAT, CDR2 FQNNGV. The CDR3 is made up of 15 amino acids.

This clonotype has more than one count but fewer than ten. This chain links TRBV12-3 or TRBV12-4 with TRBJ2-5; no reliable D call. CDR3 length equals 14 residues. The germline V and J ends were trimmed by 6 bases and 4 bases, with 15 bases remaining between them. CDR3 DNA: TGTGCCAGCAGCACCCATGGACGAGGAGAGACCCAGTACTTC. Amino acids: CASSTHGRGETQYF.

This clonotype was observed many times. The chain is built from TRBV12-3 or TRBV12-4 and TRBJ1-3; no clear D gene. The CDR3 sequence is 15 residues long. V lost 4 bases and J lost 3, with 13 bases in between. The CDR3 here is CASSSLRPFGNTIYF. The CDR3 DNA follows: TGTGCCAGCAGTTCCCTCCGTCCATTTGGAAACACCATATATTTT.

The chain couples TRBV11-2 to TRBJ2-3; D unclear. Germline V gene sequence: CDR1 SGHAT, CDR2 FQNNGV. CDR3 size: 13 residues. With 6 bases removed from V and 11 bases from J, the gap between germline ends came to 18 bases. CDR3 nucleotides: TGTGCCAGCAGAAAACCCGGGTCGGATTTGCAGTATTTT. Translated, it gives CASRKPGSDLQYF.

This clonotype was seen at least ten times. The V call is TRBV11-2, the J call TRBJ2-1, with D possibly called TRBD1 or TRBD2 (5 bases each). This CDR3 spans 14 amino acids. CDR1 and CDR2 (germline): SGHAT, FQNNGV. Trimming took off 0 bases at V and 4 bases at J, with 7 bases between the two ends. CDR3 sequence (DNA): TGTGCCAGCAGCTTAGAGGGACCATACAATGAGCAGTTCTTC. It encodes CASSLEGPYNEQFF.

This clonotype was counted at least ten times. The V gene is TRBV4-1, the J gene TRBJ2-1; 10 positions agree with TRBD1. Germline V lookup: CDR1 MGHRA, CDR2 YSYEKL. V lost 5 bases, J lost 8 bases, and 9 bases stayed unmatched. The CDR3 totals 15 residues. The DNA for the CDR3 is TGCGCCAGCAGCTACCGACAGGGGGCGAGAGATGAGCAGTTCTTC. Translated, it gives CASSYRQGARDEQFF.

Of note for this clonotype: This clone may be a read error of a much larger clone one base away. V usage is TRBV11-2 and J usage is TRBJ1-4; D might be TRBD1 (6 bases). The CDR3 has 13 residues. CDR1 is SGHAT and CDR2 is FQNNGV in the germline V gene. CDR3 amino acids: CASSYGQNGKLFF. The CDR3 nucleotides are TGTGCCAGCAGCTACGGACAGAATGGAAAACTGTTTTTT.

Concerning this clonotype itself: A read error may be the cause here, since a much bigger clone is one base away. The limits of the CDR3 on the DNA are not certain, so only TCRdb's listed CDR3 is given. The V and J genes are TRBV29-1 and TRBJ1-1; the table's D gene call, TRBD1, was not cross checked with the DNA. Germline assignment: CDR1 SQVTM and CDR2 ANQGSEA. The CDR3 has 13 residues if both end residues are counted. The CDR3 protein is CSVVAQGAVETFF.

The CDR3 coding sequence is TGTGCCAGCAGTTACTCCCTTCGACTAGCGGGAGCGCAAGAGACCCAGTACTTC. It codes for CASSYSLRLAGAQETQYF. V and J are TRBV6-5 and TRBJ2-5; TRBD2 matches at 12 bases. CDR1 MNHEY and CDR2 SVGAGI come from the germline V gene. V lost 0 bases, J lost 2 bases, and 7 bases stayed unmatched. This CDR3 is 18 amino acids long.

In regard to this clonotype: Just one base apart from a much larger clone, this may be a read error. The chain joins TRBV6-5 to TRBJ1-5; D is undetermined. Trimming took off 3 bases at V and 3 bases at J, with 18 bases between the two ends. Germline CDR1 MNHEY, CDR2 SVGAGI. The CDR3 loop spans 17 amino acids. CDR3 DNA: TGTGCCAGCAGTTATGGCCCTCCATGGGCCACCAATCAGCCCCAGCATTTT. It specifies CASSYGPPWATNQPQHF.

This clonotype came up a few times. The V and J genes are TRBV12-3 or TRBV12-4 and TRBJ2-7; D not certain. V was clipped by 1 base and J by 10 bases, with 14 bases between them. This CDR3 is built from 13 residues. CDR3 DNA sequence: TGTGCCAGCAGTTTAGGTGGAGCAGCCACCCAGTACTTC. Protein product: CASSLGGAATQYF.